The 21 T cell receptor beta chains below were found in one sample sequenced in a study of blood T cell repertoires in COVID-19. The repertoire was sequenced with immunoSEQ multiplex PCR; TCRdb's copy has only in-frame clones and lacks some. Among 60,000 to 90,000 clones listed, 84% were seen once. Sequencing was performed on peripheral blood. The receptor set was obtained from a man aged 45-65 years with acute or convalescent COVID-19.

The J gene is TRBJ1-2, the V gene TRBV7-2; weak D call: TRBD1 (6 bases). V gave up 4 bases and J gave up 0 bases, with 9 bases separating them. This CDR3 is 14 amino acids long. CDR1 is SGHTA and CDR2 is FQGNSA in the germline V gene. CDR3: CASSSRTANYGYTF. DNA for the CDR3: TGTGCCAGCAGCTCTCGGACAGCTAACTATGGCTACACCTTC.

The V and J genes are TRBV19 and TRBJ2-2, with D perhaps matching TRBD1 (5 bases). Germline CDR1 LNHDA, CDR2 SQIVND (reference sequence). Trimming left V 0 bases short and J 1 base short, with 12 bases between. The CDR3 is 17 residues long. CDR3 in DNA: TGTGCCAGTAGTATAGATCCAGGACACTTGAACACCGGGGAGCTGTTTTTT. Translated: CASSIDPGHLNTGELFF.

The CDR3 loop is CATSRVAGITDTQYF. CDR3 bases: TGTGCCACCAGCAGAGTGGCGGGGATCACAGATACGCAGTATTTT. The rearrangement uses TRBV15 and TRBJ2-3, with D possibly TRBD2 on 6 matching bases. The length of the CDR3 is 15 residues. Germline V gene sequence: CDR1 LNHNV, CDR2 YYDKDF (reference sequence). V lost 1 base and J lost 2, with 10 bases in between.

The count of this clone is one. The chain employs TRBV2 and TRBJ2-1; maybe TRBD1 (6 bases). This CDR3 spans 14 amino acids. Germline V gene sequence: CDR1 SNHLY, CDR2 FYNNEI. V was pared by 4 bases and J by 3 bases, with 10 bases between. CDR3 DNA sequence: TGTGCCAGCAGTGTCCAGGGACACTACAATGAGCAGTTCTTC. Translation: CASSVQGHYNEQFF.

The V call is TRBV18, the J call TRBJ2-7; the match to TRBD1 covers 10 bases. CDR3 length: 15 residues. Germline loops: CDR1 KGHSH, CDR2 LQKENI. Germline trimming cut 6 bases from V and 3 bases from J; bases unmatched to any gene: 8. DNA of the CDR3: TGTGCCAGCTCCCGCGGACAGGGGGTACTCTACGAGCAGTACTTC. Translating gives CASSRGQGVLYEQYF. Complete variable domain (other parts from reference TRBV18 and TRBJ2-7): NAGVMQNPRHLVRRRGQEARLRCSPMKGHSHVYWYRQLPEEGLKFMVYLQKENIIDESGMPKERFSAEFPKEGPSILRIQQVVRGDSAAYFCASSRGQGVLYEQYFGPGTRLTVT.

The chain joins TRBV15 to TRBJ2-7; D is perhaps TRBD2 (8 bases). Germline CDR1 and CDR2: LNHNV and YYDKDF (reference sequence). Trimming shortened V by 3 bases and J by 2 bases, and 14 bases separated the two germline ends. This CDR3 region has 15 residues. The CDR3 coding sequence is TGTGCCACCAGCAGCCCGGGAGGGGGCCCCTACGAGCAGTACTTC. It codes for CATSSPGGGPYEQYF.

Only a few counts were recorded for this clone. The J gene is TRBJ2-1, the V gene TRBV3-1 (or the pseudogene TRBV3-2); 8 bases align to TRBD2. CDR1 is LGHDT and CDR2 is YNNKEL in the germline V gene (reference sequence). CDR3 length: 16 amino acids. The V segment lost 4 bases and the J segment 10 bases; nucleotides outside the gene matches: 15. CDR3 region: CASSPNSGVHGVEQFF. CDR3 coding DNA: TGTGCCAGCAGCCCCAATAGCGGGGTGCACGGGGTGGAGCAGTTCTTC.

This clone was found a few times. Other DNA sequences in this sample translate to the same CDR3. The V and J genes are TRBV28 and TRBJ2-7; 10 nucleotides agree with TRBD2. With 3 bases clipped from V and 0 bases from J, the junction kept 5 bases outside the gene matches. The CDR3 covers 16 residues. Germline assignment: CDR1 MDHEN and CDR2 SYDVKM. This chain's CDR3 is CASSFSLAGLSYEQYF. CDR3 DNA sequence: TGTGCCAGCAGTTTTTCACTAGCGGGGCTCTCCTACGAGCAGTACTTC.

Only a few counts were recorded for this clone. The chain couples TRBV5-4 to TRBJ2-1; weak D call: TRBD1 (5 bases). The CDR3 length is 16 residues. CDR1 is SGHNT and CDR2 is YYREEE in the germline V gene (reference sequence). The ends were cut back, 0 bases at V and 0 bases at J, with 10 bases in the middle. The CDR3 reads CASSLGGLSSYNEQFF. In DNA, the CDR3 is TGTGCCAGCAGCTTGGGGGGCTTGAGCTCCTACAATGAGCAGTTCTTC.

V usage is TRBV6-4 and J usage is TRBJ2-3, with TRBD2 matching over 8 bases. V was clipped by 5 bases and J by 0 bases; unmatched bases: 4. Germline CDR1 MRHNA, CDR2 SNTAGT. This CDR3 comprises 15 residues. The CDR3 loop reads CASSYASGSTDTQYF. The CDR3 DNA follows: TGTGCCAGCAGTTACGCTAGCGGGAGCACAGATACGCAGTATTTT.

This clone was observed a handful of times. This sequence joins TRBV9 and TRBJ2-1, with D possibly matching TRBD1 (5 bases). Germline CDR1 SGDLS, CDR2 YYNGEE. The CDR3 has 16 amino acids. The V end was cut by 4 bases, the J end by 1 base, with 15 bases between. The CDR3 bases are TGTGCCAGCAGCCCCAGGGTTAGTGGGTCCTACAATGAGCAGTTCTTC. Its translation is CASSPRVSGSYNEQFF.

CDR3 protein: CASSFGTGGPYEQYF. The CDR3 bases are TGTGCCAGCAGTTTCGGGACAGGGGGGCCCTACGAGCAGTACTTC. The chain is built from TRBV28 and TRBJ2-7, with TRBD1 matching 11 bases. With V trimmed by 3 bases and J by 2 bases, 3 bases remained unmatched. The CDR3 is 15 amino acids. Germline CDR1 MDHEN, CDR2 SYDVKM.

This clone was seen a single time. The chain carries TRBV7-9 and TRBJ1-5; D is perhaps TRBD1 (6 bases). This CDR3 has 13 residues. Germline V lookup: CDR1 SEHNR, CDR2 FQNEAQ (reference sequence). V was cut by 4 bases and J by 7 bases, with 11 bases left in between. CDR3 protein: CASSSRTEQPQHF. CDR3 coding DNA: TGTGCCAGCAGCTCCCGGACAGAACAGCCCCAGCATTTT.

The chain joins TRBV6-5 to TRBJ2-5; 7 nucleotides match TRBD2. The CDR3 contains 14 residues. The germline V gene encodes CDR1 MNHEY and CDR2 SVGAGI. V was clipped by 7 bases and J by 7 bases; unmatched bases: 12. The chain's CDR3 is CASNSIAGLGTQYF. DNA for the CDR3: TGTGCCAGCAATTCGATAGCGGGCTTGGGGACCCAGTACTTC.

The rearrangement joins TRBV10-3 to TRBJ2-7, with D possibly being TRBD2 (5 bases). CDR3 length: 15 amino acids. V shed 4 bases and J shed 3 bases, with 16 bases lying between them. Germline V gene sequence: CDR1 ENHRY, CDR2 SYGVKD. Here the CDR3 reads CAISGGTGINYEQYF. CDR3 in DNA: TGTGCCATCAGTGGGGGAACCGGGATCAACTACGAGCAGTACTTC.

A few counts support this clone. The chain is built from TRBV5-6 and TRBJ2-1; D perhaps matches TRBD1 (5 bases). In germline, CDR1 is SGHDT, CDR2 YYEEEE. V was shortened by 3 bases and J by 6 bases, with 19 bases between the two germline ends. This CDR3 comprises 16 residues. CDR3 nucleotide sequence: TGTGCCAGCAGCTCACTTTTTGACCAGGGTATCAATGAGCAGTTCTTC. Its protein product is CASSSLFDQGINEQFF.

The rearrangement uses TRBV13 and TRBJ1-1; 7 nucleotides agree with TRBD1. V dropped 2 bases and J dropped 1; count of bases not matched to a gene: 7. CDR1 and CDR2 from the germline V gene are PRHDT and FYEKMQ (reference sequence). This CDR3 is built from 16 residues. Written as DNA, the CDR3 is TGTGCCAGCAGCTTAAGGACAGGATACACGAACACTGAAGCTTTCTTT. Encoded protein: CASSLRTGYTNTEAFF.

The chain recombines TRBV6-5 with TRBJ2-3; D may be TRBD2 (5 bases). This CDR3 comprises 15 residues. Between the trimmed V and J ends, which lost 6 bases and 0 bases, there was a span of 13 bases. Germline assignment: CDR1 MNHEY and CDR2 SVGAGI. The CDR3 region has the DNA TGTGCCAGCAGCTCGGACTCTCTTAGCACAGATACGCAGTATTTT. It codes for CASSSDSLSTDTQYF.

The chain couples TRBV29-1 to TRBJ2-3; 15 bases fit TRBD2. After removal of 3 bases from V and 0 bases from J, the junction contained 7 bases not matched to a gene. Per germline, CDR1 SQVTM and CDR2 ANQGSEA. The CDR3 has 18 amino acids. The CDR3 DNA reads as TGCAGCGTTGAGGGACTAGCGGGAGGTATTTCTAGCACAGATACGCAGTATTTT. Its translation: CSVEGLAGGISSTDTQYF.

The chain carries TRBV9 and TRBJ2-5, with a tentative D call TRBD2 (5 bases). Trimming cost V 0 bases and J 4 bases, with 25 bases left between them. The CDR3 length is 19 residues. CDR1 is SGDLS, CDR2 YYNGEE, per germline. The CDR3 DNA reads TGTGCCAGCAGCGTAGGCCCCTTGGGCACGGGAACTATGTTAGAGACCCAGTACTTC. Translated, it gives CASSVGPLGTGTMLETQYF. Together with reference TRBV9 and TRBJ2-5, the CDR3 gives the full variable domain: DSGVTQTPKHLITATGQRVTLRCSPRSGDLSVYWYQQSLDQGLQFLIQYYNGEERAKGNILERFSAQQFPDLHSELNLSSLELGDSALYFCASSVGPLGTGTMLETQYFGPGTRLLVL.

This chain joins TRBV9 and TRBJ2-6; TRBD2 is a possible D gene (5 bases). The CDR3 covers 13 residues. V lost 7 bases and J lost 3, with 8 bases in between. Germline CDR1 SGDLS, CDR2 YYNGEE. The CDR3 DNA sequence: TGTGCCAGCCGAGGGTTTGGGGCCAACGTCCTGACTTTC. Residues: CASRGFGANVLTF.